This TCR beta chain was sequenced in a study of blood T cells in healthy people across ages. The overall study: For every two T cells, template switching captured about one barcoded beta molecule. Points from the study as a whole: Significant beta diversity loss was already apparent by age approximately 36, declining roughly linearly.

This CDR3 spans 16 amino acids. Germline CDR1 and CDR2: LGHDT and YNNKEL (reference sequence). Through a sample-barcoded 5' primer and a J-beta primer mix, a second PCR was run for roughly 7 to 11 cycles. All samples yielded 3 million or more CDR3-containing paired-end reads. TCRdb passed the 5' RACE reads through MiXCR, listing each CDR3 protein once. The table lists 1.5 million to 2 million distinct CDR3 sequences, around 36% of them singletons, with over 9% in the top ten. For this clonotype: Its target is not known. A read error may produce the germline difference seen at one junction end.

Sequencing was performed on blood. The chain joins TRBV3-1 to TRBJ2-5; 7 bases agree with TRBD2. This clonotype was sampled from a woman in her twenties or thirties in good health. DNA of the CDR3: TGTGCCAGTAGCCGCACAAGGGCGAGCGGGGCCCCGGAGCAGTACTTC. Residues: CASSRTRASGAPEQYF.